The entry below gives a single T cell receptor beta chain sequence along with its context. Antigen: not known. Sequencing was performed with immunoSEQ multiplex PCR; in TCRdb, only in-frame clones are kept and a portion is missing. Of under 70,000 clones in the sample, about 80% were seen once. This CDR3 region has 13 residues. V lost 4 bases, J lost 7 bases, and 11 bases lay in between. Germline assignment: CDR1 MNHNS and CDR2 SASEGT. This sample stems from a study of a mutant IDH1 vaccine in newly diagnosed glioma. Time point described: week 5, during vaccination. Each dose of the vaccine consisted of 300 ug of mutant IDH1 20-mer peptide, with topical imiquimod.

Sequencing used PBMCs, obtained from a glioma patient whose treatment included an IDH1 peptide vaccine. The V and J genes are TRBV6-1 and TRBJ1-5; D is uncertain. The clonotype originates from a woman aged 45-65 years with glioma. The CDR3: CASSAEGGQPQHF. For the CDR3, the DNA is TGTGCCAGCAGTGCGGAGGGAGGACAGCCCCAGCATTTT.